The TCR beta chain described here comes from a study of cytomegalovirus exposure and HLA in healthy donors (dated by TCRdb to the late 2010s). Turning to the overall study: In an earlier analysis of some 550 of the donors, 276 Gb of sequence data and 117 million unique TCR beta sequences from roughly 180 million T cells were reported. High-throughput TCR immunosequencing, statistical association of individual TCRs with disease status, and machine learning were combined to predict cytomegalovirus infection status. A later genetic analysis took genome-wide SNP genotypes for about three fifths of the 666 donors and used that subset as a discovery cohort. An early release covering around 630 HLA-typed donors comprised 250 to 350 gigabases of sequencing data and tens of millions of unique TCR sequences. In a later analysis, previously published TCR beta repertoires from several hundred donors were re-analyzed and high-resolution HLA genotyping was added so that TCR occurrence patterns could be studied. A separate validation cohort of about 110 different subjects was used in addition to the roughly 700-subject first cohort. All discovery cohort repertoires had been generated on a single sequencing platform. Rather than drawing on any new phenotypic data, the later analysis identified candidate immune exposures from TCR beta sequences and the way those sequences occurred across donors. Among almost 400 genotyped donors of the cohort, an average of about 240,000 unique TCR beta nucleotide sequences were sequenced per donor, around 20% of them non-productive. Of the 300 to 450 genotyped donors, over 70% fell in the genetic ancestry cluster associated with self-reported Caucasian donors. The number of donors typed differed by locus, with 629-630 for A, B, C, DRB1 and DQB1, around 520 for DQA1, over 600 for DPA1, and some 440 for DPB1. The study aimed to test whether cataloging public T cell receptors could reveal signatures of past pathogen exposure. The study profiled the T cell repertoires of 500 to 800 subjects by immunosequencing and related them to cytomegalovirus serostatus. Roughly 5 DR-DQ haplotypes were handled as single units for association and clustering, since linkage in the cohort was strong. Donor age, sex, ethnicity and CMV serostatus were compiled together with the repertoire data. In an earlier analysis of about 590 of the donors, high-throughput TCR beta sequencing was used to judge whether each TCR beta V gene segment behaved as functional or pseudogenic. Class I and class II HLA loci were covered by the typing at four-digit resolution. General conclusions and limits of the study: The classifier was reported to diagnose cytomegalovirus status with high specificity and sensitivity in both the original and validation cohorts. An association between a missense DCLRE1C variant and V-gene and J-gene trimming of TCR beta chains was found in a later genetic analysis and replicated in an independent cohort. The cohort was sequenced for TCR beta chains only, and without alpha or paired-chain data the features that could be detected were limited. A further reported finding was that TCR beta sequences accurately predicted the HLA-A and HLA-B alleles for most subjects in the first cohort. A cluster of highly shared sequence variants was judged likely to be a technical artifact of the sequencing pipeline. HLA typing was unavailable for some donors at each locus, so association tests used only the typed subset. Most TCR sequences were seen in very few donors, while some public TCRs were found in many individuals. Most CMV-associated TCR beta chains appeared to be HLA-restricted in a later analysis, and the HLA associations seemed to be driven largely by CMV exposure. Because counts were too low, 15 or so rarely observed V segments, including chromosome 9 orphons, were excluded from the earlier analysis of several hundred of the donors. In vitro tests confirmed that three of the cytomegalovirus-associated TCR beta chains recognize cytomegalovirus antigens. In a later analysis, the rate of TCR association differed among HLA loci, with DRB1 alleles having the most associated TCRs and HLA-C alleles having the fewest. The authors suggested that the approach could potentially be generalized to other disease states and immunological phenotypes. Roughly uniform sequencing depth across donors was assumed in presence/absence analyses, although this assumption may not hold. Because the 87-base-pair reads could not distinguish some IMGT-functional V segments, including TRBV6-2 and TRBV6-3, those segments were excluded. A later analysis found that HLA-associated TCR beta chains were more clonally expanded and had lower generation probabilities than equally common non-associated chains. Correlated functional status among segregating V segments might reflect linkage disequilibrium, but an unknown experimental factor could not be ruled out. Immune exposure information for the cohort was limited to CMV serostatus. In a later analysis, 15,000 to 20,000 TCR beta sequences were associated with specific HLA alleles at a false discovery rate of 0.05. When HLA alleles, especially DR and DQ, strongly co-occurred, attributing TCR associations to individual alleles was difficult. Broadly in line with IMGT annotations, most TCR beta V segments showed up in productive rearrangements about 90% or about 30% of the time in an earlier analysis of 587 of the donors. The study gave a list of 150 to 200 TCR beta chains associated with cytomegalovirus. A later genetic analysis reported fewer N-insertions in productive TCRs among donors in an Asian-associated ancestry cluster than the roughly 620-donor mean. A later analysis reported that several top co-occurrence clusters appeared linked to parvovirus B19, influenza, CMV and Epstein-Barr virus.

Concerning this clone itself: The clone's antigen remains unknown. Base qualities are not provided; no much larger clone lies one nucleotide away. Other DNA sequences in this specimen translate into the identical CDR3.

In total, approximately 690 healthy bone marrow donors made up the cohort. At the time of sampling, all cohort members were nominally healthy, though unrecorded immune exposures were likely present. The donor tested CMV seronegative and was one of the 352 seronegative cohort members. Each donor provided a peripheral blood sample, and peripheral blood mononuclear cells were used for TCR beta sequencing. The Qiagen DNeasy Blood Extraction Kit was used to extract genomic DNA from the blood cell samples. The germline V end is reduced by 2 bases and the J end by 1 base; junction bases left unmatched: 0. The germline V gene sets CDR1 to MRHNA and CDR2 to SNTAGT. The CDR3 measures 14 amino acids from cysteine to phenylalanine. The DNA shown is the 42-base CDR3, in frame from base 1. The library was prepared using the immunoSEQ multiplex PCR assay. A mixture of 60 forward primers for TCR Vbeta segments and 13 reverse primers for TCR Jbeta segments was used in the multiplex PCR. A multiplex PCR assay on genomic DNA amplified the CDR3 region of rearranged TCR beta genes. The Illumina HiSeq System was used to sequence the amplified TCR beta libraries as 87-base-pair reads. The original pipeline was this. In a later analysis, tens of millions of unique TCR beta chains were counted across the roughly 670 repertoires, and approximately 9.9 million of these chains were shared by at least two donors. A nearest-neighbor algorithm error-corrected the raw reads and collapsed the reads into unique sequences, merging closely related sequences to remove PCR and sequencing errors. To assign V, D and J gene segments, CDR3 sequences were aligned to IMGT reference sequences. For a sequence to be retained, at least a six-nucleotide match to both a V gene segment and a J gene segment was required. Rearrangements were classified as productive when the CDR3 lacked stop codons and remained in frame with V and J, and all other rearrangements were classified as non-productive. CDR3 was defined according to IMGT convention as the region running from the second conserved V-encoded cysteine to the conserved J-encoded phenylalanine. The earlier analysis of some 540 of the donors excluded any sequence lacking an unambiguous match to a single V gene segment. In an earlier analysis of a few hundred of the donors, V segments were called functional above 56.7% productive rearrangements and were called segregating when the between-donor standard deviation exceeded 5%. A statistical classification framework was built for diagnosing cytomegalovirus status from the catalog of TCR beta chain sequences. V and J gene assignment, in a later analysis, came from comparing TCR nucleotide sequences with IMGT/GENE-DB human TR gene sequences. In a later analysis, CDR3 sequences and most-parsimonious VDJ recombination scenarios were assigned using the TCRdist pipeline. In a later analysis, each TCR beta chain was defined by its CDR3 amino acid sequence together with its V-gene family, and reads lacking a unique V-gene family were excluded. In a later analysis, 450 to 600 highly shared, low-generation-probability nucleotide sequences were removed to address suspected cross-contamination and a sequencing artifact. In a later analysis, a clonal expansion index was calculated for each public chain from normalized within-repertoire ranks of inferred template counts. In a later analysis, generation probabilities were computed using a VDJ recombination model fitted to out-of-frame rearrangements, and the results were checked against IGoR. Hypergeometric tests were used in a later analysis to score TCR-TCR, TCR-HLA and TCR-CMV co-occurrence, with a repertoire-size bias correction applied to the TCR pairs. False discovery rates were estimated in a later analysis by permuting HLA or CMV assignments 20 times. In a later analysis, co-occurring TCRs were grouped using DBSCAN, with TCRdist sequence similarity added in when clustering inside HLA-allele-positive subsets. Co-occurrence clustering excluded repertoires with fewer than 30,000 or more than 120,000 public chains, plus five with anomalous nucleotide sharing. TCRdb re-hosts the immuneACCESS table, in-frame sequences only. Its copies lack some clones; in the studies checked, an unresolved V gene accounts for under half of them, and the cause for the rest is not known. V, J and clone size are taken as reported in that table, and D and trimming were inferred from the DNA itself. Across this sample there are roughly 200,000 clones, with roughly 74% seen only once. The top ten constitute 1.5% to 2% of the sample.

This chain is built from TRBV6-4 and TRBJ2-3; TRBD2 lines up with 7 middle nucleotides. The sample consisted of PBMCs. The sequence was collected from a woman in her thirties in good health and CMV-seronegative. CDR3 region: CASSDAGGTDTQYF. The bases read TGTGCCAGCAGTGACGCGGGGGGCACAGATACGCAGTATTTT.